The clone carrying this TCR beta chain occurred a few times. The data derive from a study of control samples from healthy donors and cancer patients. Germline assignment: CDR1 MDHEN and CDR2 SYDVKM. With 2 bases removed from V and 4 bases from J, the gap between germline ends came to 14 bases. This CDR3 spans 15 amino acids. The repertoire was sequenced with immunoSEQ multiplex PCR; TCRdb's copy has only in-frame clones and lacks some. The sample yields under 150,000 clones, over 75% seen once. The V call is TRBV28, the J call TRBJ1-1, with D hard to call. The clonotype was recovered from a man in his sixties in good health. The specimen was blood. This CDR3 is CASSLRANIGTEAFF. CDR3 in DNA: TGTGCCAGCAGTTTAAGGGCAAATATAGGCACTGAAGCTTTCTTT.